This section outlines one TCR beta chain sequence together with its context. The data derive from a study of OX40 agonist ivuxolimab in advanced cancers. Whole-study context: In this cohort, patients received ivuxolimab, an agonistic anti-OX40 (CD134) antibody.

Produced via immunoSEQ multiplex PCR; TCRdb's table is partial and in-frame only. The sample yields approximately 77,000 clones, less than 95% seen once. V lost 4 bases, J lost 5 bases, and 12 bases lay in between. The germline CDR1 and CDR2 sequences are LNHDA and SQIVND (reference sequence). This CDR3 is 14 amino acids long. Exclusion applied to patients with autoimmune disease history or systemic immunosuppression. This receptor was taken from an adult with an advanced solid tumor such as melanoma, head and neck, liver or kidney cancer. This sequence joins TRBV19 and TRBJ1-5, with a possible D match to TRBD1 (5 bases). Source: CD4+ or CD8+ T cells sorted from blood, taken in a trial of the OX40 agonist ivuxolimab. As DNA, the CDR3 is TGTGCCAGTAGTAAGGGGATCGGCTATCAGCCCCAGCATTTT. Translated, it gives CASSKGIGYQPQHF.